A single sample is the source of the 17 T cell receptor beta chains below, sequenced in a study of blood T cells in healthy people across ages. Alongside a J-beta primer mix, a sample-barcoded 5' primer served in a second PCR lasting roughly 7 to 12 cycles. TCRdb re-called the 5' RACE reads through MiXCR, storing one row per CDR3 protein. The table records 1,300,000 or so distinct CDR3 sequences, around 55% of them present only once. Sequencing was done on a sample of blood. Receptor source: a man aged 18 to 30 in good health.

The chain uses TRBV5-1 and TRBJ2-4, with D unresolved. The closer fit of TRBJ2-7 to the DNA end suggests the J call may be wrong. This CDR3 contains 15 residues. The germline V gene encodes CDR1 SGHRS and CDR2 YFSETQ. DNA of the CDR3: TGCGCCAGCAGCCTCGGTCCGGGTCCCCCGAACGAGCAGTACTTC. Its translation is CASSLGPGPPNEQYF.

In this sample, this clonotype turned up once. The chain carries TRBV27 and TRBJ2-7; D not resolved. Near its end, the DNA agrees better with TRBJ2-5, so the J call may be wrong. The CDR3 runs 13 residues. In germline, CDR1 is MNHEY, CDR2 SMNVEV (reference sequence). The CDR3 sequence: CASSLLPPETQYF. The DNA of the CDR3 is TGTGCCAGCAGTTTGTTGCCCCCCGAGACCCAGTACTTC.

CDR3 DNA sequence: TGTGCCAGCAGTGGGCTAGCGGGAGGGCCAGCTGAGCAGTTCTTC. Translated: CASSGLAGGPAEQFF. The J gene is TRBJ2-1, the V gene TRBV25-1, with 12 nucleotides matching TRBD2. The J segment lost 9 bases and the V segment lost 4 bases, leaving 7 bases of the junction unmatched. Germline V CDR1 and CDR2: MGHDK, SYGVNS. This CDR3 is 15 amino acids long.

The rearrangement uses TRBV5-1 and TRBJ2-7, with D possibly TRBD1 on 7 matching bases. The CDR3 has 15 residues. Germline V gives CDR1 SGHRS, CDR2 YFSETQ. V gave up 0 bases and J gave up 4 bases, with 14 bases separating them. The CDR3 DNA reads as TGCGCCAGCAGCTTGGTAGGAGGGGGCGGATACGAGCAGTACTTC. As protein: CASSLVGGGGYEQYF. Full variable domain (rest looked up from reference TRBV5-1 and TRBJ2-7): KAGVTQTPRYLIKTRGQQVTLSCSPISGHRSVSWYQQTPGQGLQFLFEYFSETQRNKGNFPGRFSGRQFSNSRSEMNVSTLELGDSALYLCASSLVGGGGYEQYFGPGTRLTVT.

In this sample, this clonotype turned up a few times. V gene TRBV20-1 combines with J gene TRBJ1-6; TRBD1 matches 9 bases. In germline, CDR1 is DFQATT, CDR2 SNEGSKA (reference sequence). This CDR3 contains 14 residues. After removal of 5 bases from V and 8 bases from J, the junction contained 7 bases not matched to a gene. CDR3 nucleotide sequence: TGCAGTGCTGGCTTCGGGACAGGGCATTCACCCCTCCACTTT. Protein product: CSAGFGTGHSPLHF.

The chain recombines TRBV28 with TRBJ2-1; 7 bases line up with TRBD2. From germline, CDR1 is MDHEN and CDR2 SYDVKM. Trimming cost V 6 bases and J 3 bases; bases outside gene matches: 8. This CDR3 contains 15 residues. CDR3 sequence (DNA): TGTGCCAGCAGGTCGAGCGGGGTTTACTACAATGAGCAGTTCTTC. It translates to CASRSSGVYYNEQFF. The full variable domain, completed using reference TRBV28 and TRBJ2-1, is DVKVTQSSRYLVKRTGEKVFLECVQDMDHENMFWYRQDPGLGLRLIYFSYDVKMKEKGDIPEGYSVSREKKERFSLILESASTNQTSMYLCASRSSGVYYNEQFFGPGTRLTVL.

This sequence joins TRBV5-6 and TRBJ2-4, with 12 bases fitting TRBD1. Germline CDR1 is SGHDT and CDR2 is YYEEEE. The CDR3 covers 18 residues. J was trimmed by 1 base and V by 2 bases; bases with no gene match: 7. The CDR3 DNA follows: TGTGCCAGCAGCTTTGGGACAGGGGGCGTTAGCGCCAAAAACATTCAGTACTTC. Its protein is CASSFGTGGVSAKNIQYF.

CDR3 residues: CASSFLGTASYEQYF. Here the CDR3 DNA reads TGTGCCAGCAGTTTCCTTGGGACGGCATCCTACGAGCAGTACTTC. V gene TRBV27 combines with J gene TRBJ2-7; D may match TRBD1 or TRBD2 (5 bases each). Germline V gene sequence: CDR1 MNHEY, CDR2 SMNVEV (reference sequence). V gave up 3 bases and J gave up 1 base, with 13 bases separating them. The CDR3 is made up of 15 amino acids.

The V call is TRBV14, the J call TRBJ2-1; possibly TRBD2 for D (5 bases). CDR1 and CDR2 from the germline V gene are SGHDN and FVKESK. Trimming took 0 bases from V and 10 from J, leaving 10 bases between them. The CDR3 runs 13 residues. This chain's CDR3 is CASSQDWGVEQFF. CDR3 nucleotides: TGTGCCAGCAGCCAAGATTGGGGAGTGGAGCAGTTCTTC.

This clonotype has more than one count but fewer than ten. This CDR3 reads CASSLDQNSPLHF. The CDR3 DNA follows: TGCGCCAGCAGCTTGGATCAGAATTCACCCCTCCACTTT. The genes are TRBV5-1 and TRBJ1-6; no clear D. Trimming removed 0 bases from V and 7 bases from J, with 5 bases in between. There are 13 residues in the CDR3. Germline values: CDR1 SGHRS, CDR2 YFSETQ.

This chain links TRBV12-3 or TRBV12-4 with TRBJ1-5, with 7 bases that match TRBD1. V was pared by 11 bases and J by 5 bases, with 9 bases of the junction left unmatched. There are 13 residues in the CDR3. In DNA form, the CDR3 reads TGTGCCTCAGGGGGGGGCGGCGATCAGCCCCAGCATTTT. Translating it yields CASGGGGDQPQHF.

CDR3 loop: CASRRTEAEKLFF. The CDR3 nucleotides read TGTGCCAGCCGTAGGACAGAGGCCGAAAAACTGTTTTTT. V is TRBV27 and J is TRBJ1-4; D perhaps matches TRBD1 (6 bases). V shed 8 bases and J shed 8 bases, with 15 bases lying between them. The CDR3 runs 13 residues. Germline CDR1 reads MNHEY; CDR2 reads SMNVEV (reference sequence). Using reference TRBV27 and TRBJ1-4 for the parts outside the CDR3, the full variable domain is EAQVTQNPRYLITVTGKKLTVTCSQNMNHEYMSWYRQDPGLGLRQIYYSMNVEVTDKGDVPEGYKVSRKEKRNFPLILESPSPNQTSLYFCASRRTEAEKLFFGSGTQLSVL.

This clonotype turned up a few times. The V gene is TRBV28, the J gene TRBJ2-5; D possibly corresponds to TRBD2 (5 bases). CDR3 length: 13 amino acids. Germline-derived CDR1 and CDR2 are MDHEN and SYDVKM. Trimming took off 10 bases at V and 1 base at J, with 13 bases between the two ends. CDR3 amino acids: CAIRRSTQETQYF. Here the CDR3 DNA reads TGTGCCATTAGGAGGAGTACCCAAGAGACCCAGTACTTC.

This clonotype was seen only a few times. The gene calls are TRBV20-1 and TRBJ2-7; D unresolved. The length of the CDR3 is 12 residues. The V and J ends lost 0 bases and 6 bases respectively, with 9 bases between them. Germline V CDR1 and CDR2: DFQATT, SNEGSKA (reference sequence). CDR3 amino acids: CSARDIHGEQYF. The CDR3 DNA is TGCAGTGCTAGAGATATCCACGGCGAGCAGTACTTC.

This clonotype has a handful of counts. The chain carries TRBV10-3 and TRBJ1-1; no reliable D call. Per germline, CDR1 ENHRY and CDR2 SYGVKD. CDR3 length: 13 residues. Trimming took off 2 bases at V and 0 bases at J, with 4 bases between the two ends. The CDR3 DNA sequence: TGTGCCATCAGTGAGAATATGAACACTGAAGCTTTCTTT. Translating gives CAISENMNTEAFF.

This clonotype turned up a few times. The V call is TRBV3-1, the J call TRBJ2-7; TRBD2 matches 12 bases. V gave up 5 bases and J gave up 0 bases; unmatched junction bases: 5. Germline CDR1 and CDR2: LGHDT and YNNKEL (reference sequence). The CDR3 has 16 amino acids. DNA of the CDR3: TGTGCCAGCAGCGACCGGACTAGCGGGGTCTCCTACGAGCAGTACTTC. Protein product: CASSDRTSGVSYEQYF.

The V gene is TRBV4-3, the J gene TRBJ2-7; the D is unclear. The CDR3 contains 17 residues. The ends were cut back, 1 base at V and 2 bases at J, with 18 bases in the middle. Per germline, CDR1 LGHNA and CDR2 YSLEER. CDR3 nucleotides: TGCGCCAGCAGCCAAGGATGGGTCGGAGACACGACCTACGAGCAGTACTTC. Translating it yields CASSQGWVGDTTYEQYF.